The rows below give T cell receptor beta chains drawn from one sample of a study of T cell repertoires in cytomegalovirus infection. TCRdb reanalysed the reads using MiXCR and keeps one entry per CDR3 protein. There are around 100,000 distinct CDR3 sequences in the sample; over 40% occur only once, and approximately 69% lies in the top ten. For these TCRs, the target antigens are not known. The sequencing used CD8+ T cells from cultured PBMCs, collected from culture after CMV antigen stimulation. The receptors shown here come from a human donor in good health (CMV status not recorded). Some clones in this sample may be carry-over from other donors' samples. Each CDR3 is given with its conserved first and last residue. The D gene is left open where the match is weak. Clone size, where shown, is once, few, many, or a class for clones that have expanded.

CDR3 protein: CASSEGTGGYGYTF
CDR3 DNA: TGTGCCAGCAGTGAAGGGACAGGGGGCTATGGCTACACCTTC
V gene: TRBV2
J gene: TRBJ1-2
D gene: TRBD1
CDR3 length: 14
clone size: -

CDR3 protein: CASIQGRSYNEQFF
CDR3 DNA: TGTGCCAGCATTCAGGGGCGCTCCTACAATGAGCAGTTCTTC
V gene: TRBV7-2
J gene: TRBJ2-1
D gene: -
CDR3 length: 14
clone size: -

CDR3 protein: CASSLYPLAQQYF
CDR3 DNA: TGTGCCAGCAGTTTATATCCTTTGGCGCAGCAGTACTTC
V gene: TRBV27
J gene: TRBJ2-7
D gene: -
CDR3 length: 13
clone size: -

CDR3 protein: CASSLPGDTQYF
CDR3 DNA: TGTGCCAGCAGCTTACCAGGAGATACGCAGTATTTT
V gene: TRBV7-6
J gene: TRBJ2-3
D gene: -
CDR3 length: 12
clone size: few

CDR3 protein: CASSIGLSYEQYF
CDR3 DNA: TGTGCCAGTAGTATTGGTCTGTCCTACGAGCAGTACTTC
V gene: TRBV19
J gene: TRBJ2-7
D gene: -
CDR3 length: 13
clone size: -

CDR3 protein: CAITNDASNEKLFF
CDR3 DNA: TGTGCCATCACTAATGACGCGTCTAATGAAAAACTGTTTTTT
V gene: TRBV10-3
J gene: TRBJ1-4
D gene: -
CDR3 length: 14
clone size: once

CDR3 protein: CASSSTTGYTGELFF
CDR3 DNA: TGTGCCAGCAGCAGTACCACAGGGTACACCGGGGAGCTGTTTTTT
V gene: TRBV5-4
J gene: TRBJ2-2
D gene: -
CDR3 length: 15
clone size: -

CDR3 protein: CASSPELAGGQNEQFF
CDR3 DNA: TGTGCCAGCAGCCCTGAGCTAGCGGGGGGACAGAATGAGCAGTTCTTC
V gene: TRBV7-8
J gene: TRBJ2-1
D gene: TRBD2
CDR3 length: 16
clone size: few

CDR3 protein: CASSRPGTGPYEQYF
CDR3 DNA: TGTGCCAGCAGTCGCCCCGGGACAGGGCCGTACGAGCAGTACTTC
V gene: TRBV7-8
J gene: TRBJ2-7
D gene: TRBD1
CDR3 length: 15
clone size: -

CDR3 protein: CASSDHRDKQYF
CDR3 DNA: TGTGCCAGCAGCGATCACAGGGACAAGCAGTACTTC
V gene: TRBV7-6
J gene: TRBJ2-7
D gene: -
CDR3 length: 12
clone size: -

CDR3 protein: CASSFRLAGVEQYF
CDR3 DNA: TGTGCCAGCAGTTTTCGGCTAGCCGGGGTGGAGCAGTACTTC
V gene: TRBV28
J gene: TRBJ2-7
D gene: -
CDR3 length: 14
clone size: -

CDR3 protein: CASSFPAGQENTEAFF
CDR3 DNA: TGTGCCAGCAGTTTCCCAGCGGGGCAGGAGAACACTGAAGCTTTCTTT
V gene: TRBV12-3/TRBV12-4
J gene: TRBJ1-1
D gene: -
CDR3 length: 16
clone size: few

CDR3 protein: CASAEGGTEAFF
CDR3 DNA: TGTGCCAGCGCGGAGGGAGGCACTGAAGCTTTCTTT
V gene: TRBV12-3/TRBV12-4
J gene: TRBJ1-1
D gene: -
CDR3 length: 12
clone size: -

CDR3 protein: CSARIGGETQYF
CDR3 DNA: TGCAGTGCTAGAATCGGAGGGGAGACCCAGTACTTC
V gene: TRBV20-1
J gene: TRBJ2-5
D gene: -
CDR3 length: 12
clone size: once

CDR3 protein: CASSLYGTQNTGELFF
CDR3 DNA: TGTGCCAGCAGTTTATATGGGACACAGAACACCGGGGAGCTGTTTTTT
V gene: TRBV27
J gene: TRBJ2-2
D gene: -
CDR3 length: 16
clone size: many

CDR3 protein: CAGSRRGSWSNQPQHF
CDR3 DNA: TGTGCCGGCAGTCGTCGCGGGTCATGGAGCAATCAGCCCCAGCATTTT
V gene: TRBV27
J gene: TRBJ1-5
D gene: -
CDR3 length: 16
clone size: -

CDR3 protein: CASSSDGGWADTQYF
CDR3 DNA: TGTGCCAGCAGTTCCGATGGGGGCTGGGCAGATACGCAGTATTTT
V gene: TRBV27
J gene: TRBJ2-3
D gene: -
CDR3 length: 15
clone size: -

CDR3 protein: CASSPSGDLYNEQFF
CDR3 DNA: TGTGCCAGCAGTCCGTCAGGGGACTTATACAATGAGCAGTTCTTC
V gene: TRBV27
J gene: TRBJ2-1
D gene: -
CDR3 length: 15
clone size: few

CDR3 protein: CASSRLGIQGHEQFF
CDR3 DNA: TGTGCCAGCAGCAGGTTAGGGATTCAGGGCCATGAGCAGTTCTTC
V gene: TRBV7-2
J gene: TRBJ2-1
D gene: -
CDR3 length: 15
clone size: many

CDR3 protein: CASRGLAGALSSYNEQFF
CDR3 DNA: TGTGCCAGCAGGGGACTAGCGGGGGCGTTGAGCTCCTACAATGAGCAGTTCTTC
V gene: TRBV2
J gene: TRBJ2-1
D gene: TRBD2
CDR3 length: 18
clone size: -

CDR3 protein: CASSIAGDSLKNIQYF
CDR3 DNA: TGTGCCAGTAGTATAGCTGGGGACTCGCTCAAAAACATTCAGTACTTC
V gene: TRBV19
J gene: TRBJ2-4
D gene: -
CDR3 length: 16
clone size: -

CDR3 protein: CASSSGAGVNYGYTF
CDR3 DNA: TGTGCCAGCAGTTCCGGAGCAGGAGTAAACTATGGCTACACCTTC
V gene: TRBV12-3/TRBV12-4
J gene: TRBJ1-2
D gene: -
CDR3 length: 15
clone size: -

CDR3 protein: CASLTGAPTDTQYF
CDR3 DNA: TGTGCCAGCCTAACAGGGGCCCCCACAGATACGCAGTATTTT
V gene: TRBV7-8
J gene: TRBJ2-3
D gene: TRBD1
CDR3 length: 14
clone size: -

CDR3 protein: CASSLQAGNKNIQYF
CDR3 DNA: TGTGCCAGCAGTCTCCAAGCGGGGAACAAAAACATTCAGTACTTC
V gene: TRBV12-3/TRBV12-4
J gene: TRBJ2-4
D gene: TRBD2
CDR3 length: 15
clone size: -

CDR3 protein: CASSRIGGSSYNEQFF
CDR3 DNA: TGTGCCAGCAGTAGGATCGGGGGGAGCTCCTACAATGAGCAGTTCTTC
V gene: TRBV27
J gene: TRBJ2-1
D gene: TRBD2
CDR3 length: 16
clone size: -

CDR3 protein: CASSLLADRAHYGYTF
CDR3 DNA: TGTGCCAGCAGTTTATTAGCCGACAGGGCCCACTATGGCTACACCTTC
V gene: TRBV27
J gene: TRBJ1-2
D gene: TRBD1
CDR3 length: 16
clone size: -

CDR3 protein: CASIGGTEAFF
CDR3 DNA: TGTGCCAGCATCGGGGGGACTGAAGCTTTCTTT
V gene: TRBV27
J gene: TRBJ1-1
D gene: -
CDR3 length: 11
clone size: -

CDR3 protein: CASSTSMGLTEAFF
CDR3 DNA: TGTGCCAGTAGTACGAGCATGGGGCTAACTGAAGCTTTCTTT
V gene: TRBV19
J gene: TRBJ1-1
D gene: -
CDR3 length: 14
clone size: many

CDR3 protein: CASSLSGRLATYNEQFF
CDR3 DNA: TGTGCCAGCAGTTTATCGGGGAGACTAGCGACCTACAATGAGCAGTTCTTC
V gene: TRBV27
J gene: TRBJ2-1
D gene: TRBD2
CDR3 length: 17
clone size: -

CDR3 protein: CASSWTGEGQYF
CDR3 DNA: TGTGCCAGCAGCTGGACAGGGGAGGGGCAGTACTTC
V gene: TRBV7-9
J gene: TRBJ2-7
D gene: TRBD1
CDR3 length: 12
clone size: few

CDR3 protein: CASSFVDNEKLFF
CDR3 DNA: TGTGCCAGCAGCTTCGTGGATAATGAAAAACTGTTTTTT
V gene: TRBV7-2
J gene: TRBJ1-4
D gene: -
CDR3 length: 13
clone size: few

CDR3 protein: CASGGPNYGYTF
CDR3 DNA: TGTGCCAGCGGGGGACCTAACTATGGCTACACCTTC
V gene: TRBV6-6
J gene: TRBJ1-2
D gene: -
CDR3 length: 12
clone size: few

CDR3 protein: CASSVVSGGVDNEQFF
CDR3 DNA: TGTGCCAGCAGCGTAGTGAGCGGGGGGGTGGACAATGAGCAGTTCTTC
V gene: TRBV7-9
J gene: TRBJ2-1
D gene: TRBD2
CDR3 length: 16
clone size: -

CDR3 protein: CASSVLAGGVDTQYF
CDR3 DNA: TGTGCCAGCAGTGTACTAGCGGGGGGTGTGGATACGCAGTATTTT
V gene: TRBV12-3/TRBV12-4
J gene: TRBJ2-3
D gene: TRBD2
CDR3 length: 15
clone size: -

CDR3 protein: CASSLGEDNSPLHF
CDR3 DNA: TGTGCCAGCAGCTTGGGCGAAGATAATTCACCCCTCCACTTT
V gene: TRBV7-6
J gene: TRBJ1-6
D gene: -
CDR3 length: 14
clone size: many

CDR3 protein: CASSEMGQGYEQYF
CDR3 DNA: TGTGCCAGCAGTGAGATGGGACAGGGCTACGAGCAGTACTTC
V gene: TRBV2
J gene: TRBJ2-7
D gene: TRBD1
CDR3 length: 14
clone size: -

CDR3 protein: CASSLGFPRWEGTEAFF
CDR3 DNA: TGTGCCAGCAGCTTAGGCTTTCCTCGGTGGGAAGGCACTGAAGCTTTCTTT
V gene: TRBV13
J gene: TRBJ1-1
D gene: -
CDR3 length: 17
clone size: many

CDR3 protein: CASSLALSAEQYF
CDR3 DNA: TGTGCCAGCAGCTTAGCGCTGTCAGCCGAGCAGTACTTC
V gene: TRBV7-6
J gene: TRBJ2-7
D gene: -
CDR3 length: 13
clone size: -

CDR3 protein: CASSLGQPLHF
CDR3 DNA: TGTGCCAGCAGCTTGGGACAGCCCCTCCACTTT
V gene: TRBV7-2
J gene: TRBJ1-6
D gene: TRBD1
CDR3 length: 11
clone size: -

CDR3 protein: CASSLLAGGSNEQYF
CDR3 DNA: TGTGCCAGCAGTTTACTAGCGGGGGGTTCCAACGAGCAGTACTTC
V gene: TRBV12-3/TRBV12-4
J gene: TRBJ2-7
D gene: TRBD2
CDR3 length: 15
clone size: -

CDR3 protein: CASSLAPWGNQPQHF
CDR3 DNA: TGTGCCAGCAGTCTGGCCCCTTGGGGCAATCAGCCCCAGCATTTT
V gene: TRBV12-3/TRBV12-4
J gene: TRBJ1-5
D gene: -
CDR3 length: 15
clone size: few

CDR3 protein: CASSSPSGQNTEAFF
CDR3 DNA: TGCGCCAGCAGCTCCCCCTCCGGACAGAACACTGAAGCTTTCTTT
V gene: TRBV5-1
J gene: TRBJ1-1
D gene: -
CDR3 length: 15
clone size: -

CDR3 protein: CASTFLGAHHYGYTF
CDR3 DNA: TGTGCCAGCACCTTCCTCGGAGCCCACCACTATGGCTACACCTTC
V gene: TRBV27
J gene: TRBJ1-2
D gene: -
CDR3 length: 15
clone size: few

CDR3 protein: CASSYSDSQFADTQYF
CDR3 DNA: TGTGCCAGCAGTTACAGTGACTCTCAGTTCGCAGATACGCAGTATTTT
V gene: TRBV6-5
J gene: TRBJ2-3
D gene: -
CDR3 length: 16
clone size: -

CDR3 protein: CASSLQGSTDTQYF
CDR3 DNA: TGCGCCAGCAGCCTACAGGGAAGCACAGATACGCAGTATTTT
V gene: TRBV5-1
J gene: TRBJ2-3
D gene: -
CDR3 length: 14
clone size: few

CDR3 protein: CASSEYRNEKLFF
CDR3 DNA: TGTGCCAGCAGTGAATACAGAAATGAAAAACTGTTTTTT
V gene: TRBV25-1
J gene: TRBJ1-4
D gene: -
CDR3 length: 13
clone size: few

CDR3 protein: CASSYATGGHGYTF
CDR3 DNA: TGTGCCAGCAGTTACGCTACAGGGGGCCATGGCTACACCTTC
V gene: TRBV6-6
J gene: TRBJ1-2
D gene: TRBD1
CDR3 length: 14
clone size: -

CDR3 protein: CASSPGTSGASTDTQYF
CDR3 DNA: TGTGCCAGCAGCCCAGGGACTAGCGGGGCTAGCACAGATACGCAGTATTTT
V gene: TRBV7-9
J gene: TRBJ2-3
D gene: TRBD2
CDR3 length: 17
clone size: few